These T cell receptor beta chains were read from a single sample in a study of blood T cell repertoires in COVID-19. Sequencing used immunoSEQ multiplex PCR; TCRdb keeps in-frame clones, though not all of them. The sample lists around 300,000 clones, roughly 89% occurring once. The material sequenced was PBMCs or T cells enriched from blood (not recorded which). These receptors came from a woman aged 35 to 49 who had recovered from COVID-19. The CDR3 runs from the conserved cysteine through the conserved F or W. The order of the fields is V gene, CDR3 protein.

v_gene: TRBV6-6
CDR3aa: CASRPDRTSYNEQFF

v_gene: TRBV18
CDR3aa: CASSPTFGGSRDEQYF

v_gene: TRBV6-4
CDR3aa: CASSDSGRGRDTQYF

v_gene: TRBV4-1
CDR3aa: CASSLRGSRSGNTIYF

v_gene: TRBV6-6
CDR3aa: CASSPHWGEFMSTDTQYF

v_gene: TRBV14
CDR3aa: CASSQDWGRAGTDTQYF

v_gene: TRBV5-8
CDR3aa: CASSRDRGGGYTF

v_gene: TRBV7-9
CDR3aa: CASSPGLGEQFF

v_gene: TRBV19
CDR3aa: CASSLRTTNPYGYTF

v_gene: TRBV10-1
CDR3aa: CASSQGAANTEAFF

v_gene: TRBV6-6
CDR3aa: CASRTDRVTEAFF

v_gene: TRBV11-2
CDR3aa: CASSQGKTAQFVTEAFF

v_gene: TRBV20-1
CDR3aa: CSASDPVSDTQYF

v_gene: TRBV9
CDR3aa: CASSPEIGQATGELFF

v_gene: TRBV5-5
CDR3aa: CASSASATVAFF

v_gene: TRBV7-9
CDR3aa: CASSHPALAIYEQYF

v_gene: TRBV5-4
CDR3aa: CASSLEGGLSGNTIYF

v_gene: TRBV5-1
CDR3aa: CASSAQGAHSGNTIYF

v_gene: TRBV6-1
CDR3aa: CASSEISTYSNQPQHF

v_gene: TRBV4-3
CDR3aa: CASSQDRDRGRNQPQHF

v_gene: TRBV2
CDR3aa: CASSLRQVSMNTEAFF

v_gene: TRBV9
CDR3aa: CASSAPGSPLHF

v_gene: TRBV21-1
CDR3aa: CASTPDSINQPQHF

v_gene: TRBV20-1
CDR3aa: CSASAGGEYGNTGELFF

v_gene: TRBV2
CDR3aa: CASKGQGVVNQPQHF

v_gene: TRBV5-1
CDR3aa: CASSLRQVGSPLHF

v_gene: TRBV19
CDR3aa: CASSKVAGGFTDTQYF

v_gene: TRBV2
CDR3aa: CASSATYRVDQPQHF

v_gene: TRBV7-6
CDR3aa: CASSRQREGGNEQFF

v_gene: TRBV6-1
CDR3aa: CASSESNSQISRLYTEAFF

v_gene: TRBV2
CDR3aa: CASSEVGSGTEAFF

v_gene: TRBV3-1/TRBV3-2
CDR3aa: CASSRPGTGDYEQYF

v_gene: TRBV7-7
CDR3aa: CASSLARTSETQYF

v_gene: TRBV27
CDR3aa: CASSSRGRGTEAFF

v_gene: TRBV7-3
CDR3aa: CASSLTDSQETQYF

v_gene: TRBV28
CDR3aa: CASSLFALSAGGYTF

v_gene: TRBV9
CDR3aa: CASSPQQGQHRSGNTIYF

v_gene: TRBV12-5
CDR3aa: CASGQGPGELFF

v_gene: TRBV7-2
CDR3aa: CASRGGGTSTYKVDEQYF

v_gene: TRBV18
CDR3aa: CASSPTTRGRGYTIYF

v_gene: TRBV5-6
CDR3aa: CASSFGTGERYNEQFF